This T cell receptor (beta chain) was recovered during a study of brain metastases from non-small cell lung cancer. Study-wide findings and caveats: Expanded T-cell clones appeared in roughly 70% of brain metastases over primaries. Metastases had sparse T cells but largely shared repertoires with primaries.

Generated by immunoSEQ multiplex PCR, the TCRdb table keeps only in-frame clones and is missing some. This sample has approximately 2,700 clones, with around 83% found just once. Trimming took off 5 bases at V and 4 bases at J, with 14 bases between the two ends. Germline values: CDR1 SNHLY, CDR2 FYNNEI. The CDR3 contains 14 residues. With respect to this clone: Its antigen is undetermined.

Input material: primary lung tumor tissue. The chain uses TRBV2 and TRBJ2-5, with a tentative D call TRBD2 (5 bases). The origin of this receptor is a donor over 35 with non-small cell lung cancer. The DNA for the CDR3 is TGTGCCAGCAGTAAAGGCCTAGGAGGAGAGACCCAGTACTTC. Its protein is CASSKGLGGETQYF.